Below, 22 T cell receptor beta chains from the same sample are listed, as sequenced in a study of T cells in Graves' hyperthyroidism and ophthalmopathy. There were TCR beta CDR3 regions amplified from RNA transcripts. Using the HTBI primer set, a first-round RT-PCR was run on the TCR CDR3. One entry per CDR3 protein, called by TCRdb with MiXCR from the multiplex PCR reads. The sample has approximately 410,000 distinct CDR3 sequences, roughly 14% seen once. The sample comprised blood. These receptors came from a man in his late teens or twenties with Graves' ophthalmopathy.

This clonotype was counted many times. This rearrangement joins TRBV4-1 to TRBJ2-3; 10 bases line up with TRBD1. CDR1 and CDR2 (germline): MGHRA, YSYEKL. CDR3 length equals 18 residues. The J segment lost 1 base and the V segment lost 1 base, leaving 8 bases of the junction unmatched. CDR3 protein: CASSQVFRDRGGTDTQYF. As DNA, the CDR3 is TGCGCCAGCAGCCAAGTCTTCAGGGACAGGGGAGGCACAGATACGCAGTATTTT.

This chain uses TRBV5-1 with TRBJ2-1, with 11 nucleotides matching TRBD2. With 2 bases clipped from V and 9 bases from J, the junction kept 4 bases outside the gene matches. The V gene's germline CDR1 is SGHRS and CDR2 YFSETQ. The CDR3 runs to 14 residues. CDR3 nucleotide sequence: TGCGCCAGCAGCTTTAGCGGGGGGGGTCGTGAGCAGTTCTTC. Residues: CASSFSGGGREQFF.

The DNA of the CDR3 is TGTGCCGTAACCGGGACAGACCCAGATACGCAGTATTTT. Protein product: CAVTGTDPDTQYF. J is TRBJ2-3 and V is TRBV6-1, with 7 positions matching TRBD1. Germline-derived CDR1 and CDR2 are MNHNS and SASEGT. The trim removed 11 bases at V and 4 bases at J, leaving 9 bases unmatched. The CDR3 has 13 amino acids.

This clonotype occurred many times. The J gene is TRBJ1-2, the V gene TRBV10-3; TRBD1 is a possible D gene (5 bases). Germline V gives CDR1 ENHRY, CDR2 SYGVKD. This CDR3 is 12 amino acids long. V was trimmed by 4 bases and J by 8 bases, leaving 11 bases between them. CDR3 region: CAISVGRDGYTF. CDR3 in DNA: TGTGCCATCAGTGTGGGCCGGGACGGCTACACCTTC.

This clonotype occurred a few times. The CDR3 DNA sequence: TGTGCCAGCAGCGCGGGGGTAGCTTACGAGCAGTACTTC. This translates into CASSAGVAYEQYF. The chain has TRBV5-6 and TRBJ2-7; 7 bases align to TRBD2. The CDR3 contains 13 residues. Germline assignment: CDR1 SGHDT and CDR2 YYEEEE. The trim removed 4 bases at V and 4 bases at J, leaving 5 bases unmatched.

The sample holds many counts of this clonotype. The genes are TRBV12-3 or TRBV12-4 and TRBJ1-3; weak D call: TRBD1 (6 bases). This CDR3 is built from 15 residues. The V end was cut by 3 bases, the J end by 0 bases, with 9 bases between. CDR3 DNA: TGTGCCAGCAGTTTTGGGGGGCGCTCTGGAAACACCATATATTTT. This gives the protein CASSFGGRSGNTIYF.

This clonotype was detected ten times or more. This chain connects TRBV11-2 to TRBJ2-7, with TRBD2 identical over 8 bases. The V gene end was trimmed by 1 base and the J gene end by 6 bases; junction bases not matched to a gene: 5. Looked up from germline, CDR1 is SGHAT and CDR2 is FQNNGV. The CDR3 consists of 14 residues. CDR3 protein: CASSLGSGNREQYF. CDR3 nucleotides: TGTGCCAGCAGCTTAGGTAGCGGGAATCGCGAGCAGTACTTC.

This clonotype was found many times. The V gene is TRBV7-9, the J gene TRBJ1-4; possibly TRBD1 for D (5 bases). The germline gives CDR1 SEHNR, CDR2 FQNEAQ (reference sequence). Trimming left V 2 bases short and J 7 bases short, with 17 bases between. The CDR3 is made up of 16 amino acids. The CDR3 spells CASSLSASGSGEKLFF. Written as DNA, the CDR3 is TGTGCCAGCAGCTTATCGGCATCAGGGAGCGGTGAAAAACTGTTTTTT.

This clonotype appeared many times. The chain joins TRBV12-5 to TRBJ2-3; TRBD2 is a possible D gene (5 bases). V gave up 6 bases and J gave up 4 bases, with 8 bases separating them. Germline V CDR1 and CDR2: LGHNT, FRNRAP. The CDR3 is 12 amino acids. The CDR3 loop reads CASGPRADTQYF. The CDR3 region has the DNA TGTGCTAGTGGGCCGAGGGCAGATACGCAGTATTTT. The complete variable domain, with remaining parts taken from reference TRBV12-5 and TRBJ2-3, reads DARVTQTPRHKVTEMGQEVTMRCQPILGHNTVFWYRQTMMQGLELLAYFRNRAPLDDSGMPKDRFSAEMPDATLATLKIQPSEPRDSAVYFCASGPRADTQYFGPGTRLTVL.

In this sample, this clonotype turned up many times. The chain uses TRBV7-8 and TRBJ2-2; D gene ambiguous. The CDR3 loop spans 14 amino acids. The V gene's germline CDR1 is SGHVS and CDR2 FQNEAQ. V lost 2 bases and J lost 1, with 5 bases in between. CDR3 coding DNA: TGTGCCAGCAGCTTATCCGGGAACACCGGGGAGCTGTTTTTT. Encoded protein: CASSLSGNTGELFF.

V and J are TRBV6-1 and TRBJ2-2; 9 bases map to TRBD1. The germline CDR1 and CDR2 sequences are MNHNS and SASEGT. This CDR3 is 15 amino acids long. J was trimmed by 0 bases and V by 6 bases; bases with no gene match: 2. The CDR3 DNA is TGTGCCAGCAGCCGGACAGGGGCGAACACCGGGGAGCTGTTTTTT. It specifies CASSRTGANTGELFF.

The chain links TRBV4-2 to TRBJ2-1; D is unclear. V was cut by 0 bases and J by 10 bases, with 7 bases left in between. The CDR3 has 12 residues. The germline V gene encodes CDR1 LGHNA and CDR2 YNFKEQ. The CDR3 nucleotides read TGTGCCAGCAGCCAAGATCCATTGGAGCAGTTCTTC. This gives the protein CASSQDPLEQFF.

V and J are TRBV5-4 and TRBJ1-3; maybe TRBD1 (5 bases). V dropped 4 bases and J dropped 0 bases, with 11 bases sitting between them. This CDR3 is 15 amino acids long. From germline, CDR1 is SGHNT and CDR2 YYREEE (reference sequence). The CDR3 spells CASSPDTFSGNTIYF. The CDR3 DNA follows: TGTGCCAGCAGCCCGGACACCTTCTCTGGAAACACCATATATTTT.

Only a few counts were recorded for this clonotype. The CDR3 sequence: CASSFGDRGADTQYF. CDR3 bases: TGTGCCAGCAGTTTTGGAGACAGGGGTGCAGATACGCAGTATTTT. The chain combines TRBV28 with TRBJ2-3; TRBD1 matches at 8 bases. The CDR3 is 15 amino acids. Germline V gives CDR1 MDHEN, CDR2 SYDVKM. J was trimmed by 4 bases and V by 3 bases; bases with no gene match: 6. Full variable domain (missing parts from reference TRBV28 and TRBJ2-3): DVKVTQSSRYLVKRTGEKVFLECVQDMDHENMFWYRQDPGLGLRLIYFSYDVKMKEKGDIPEGYSVSREKKERFSLILESASTNQTSMYLCASSFGDRGADTQYFGPGTRLTVL.

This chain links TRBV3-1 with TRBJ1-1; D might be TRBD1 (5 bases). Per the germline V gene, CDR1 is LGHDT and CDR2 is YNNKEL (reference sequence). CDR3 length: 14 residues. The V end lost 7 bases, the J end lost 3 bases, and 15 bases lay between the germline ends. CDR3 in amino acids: CASNHGAVHTEAFF. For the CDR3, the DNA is TGTGCCAGCAACCATGGGGCCGTTCACACTGAAGCTTTCTTT.

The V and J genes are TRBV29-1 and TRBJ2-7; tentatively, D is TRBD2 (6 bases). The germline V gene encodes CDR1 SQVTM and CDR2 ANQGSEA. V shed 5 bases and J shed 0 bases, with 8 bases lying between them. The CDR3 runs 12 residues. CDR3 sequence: CSVTGVSYEQYF. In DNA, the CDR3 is TGCAGCGTTACGGGGGTCTCCTACGAGCAGTACTTC.

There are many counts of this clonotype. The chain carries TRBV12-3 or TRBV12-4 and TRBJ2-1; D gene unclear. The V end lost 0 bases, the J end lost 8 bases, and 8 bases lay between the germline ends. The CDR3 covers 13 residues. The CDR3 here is CASSLAREDEQFF. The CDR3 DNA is TGTGCCAGCAGTTTAGCGCGAGAAGATGAGCAGTTCTTC.

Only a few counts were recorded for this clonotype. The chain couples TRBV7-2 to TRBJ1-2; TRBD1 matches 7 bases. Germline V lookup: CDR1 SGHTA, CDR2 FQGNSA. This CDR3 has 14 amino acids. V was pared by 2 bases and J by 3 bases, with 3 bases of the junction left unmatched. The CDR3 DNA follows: TGTGCCAGCAGCTTAAGAGGGACAGACTATGGCTACACCTTC. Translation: CASSLRGTDYGYTF.

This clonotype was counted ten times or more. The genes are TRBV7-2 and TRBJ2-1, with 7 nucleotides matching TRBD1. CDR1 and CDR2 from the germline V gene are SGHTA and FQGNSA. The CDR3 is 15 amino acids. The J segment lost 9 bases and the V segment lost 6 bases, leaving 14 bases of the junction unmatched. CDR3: CASRHPLTGVGEQFF. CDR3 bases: TGTGCCAGCAGACACCCATTAACAGGGGTTGGTGAGCAGTTCTTC.

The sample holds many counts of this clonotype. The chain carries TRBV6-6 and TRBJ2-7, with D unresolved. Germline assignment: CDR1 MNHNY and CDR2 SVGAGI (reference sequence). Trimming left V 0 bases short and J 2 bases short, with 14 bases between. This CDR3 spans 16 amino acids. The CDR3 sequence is CASSYSSTPTAYEQYF. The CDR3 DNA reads TGTGCCAGCAGTTACTCCTCCACCCCAACGGCCTACGAGCAGTACTTC.

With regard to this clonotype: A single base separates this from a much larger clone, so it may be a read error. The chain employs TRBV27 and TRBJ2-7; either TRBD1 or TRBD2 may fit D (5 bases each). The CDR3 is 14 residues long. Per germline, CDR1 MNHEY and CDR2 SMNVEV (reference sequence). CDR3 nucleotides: TGTGCCAGCAGTTTAGTTGGGACCCCCTACGACCAGTACTTC. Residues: CASSLVGTPYDQYF.

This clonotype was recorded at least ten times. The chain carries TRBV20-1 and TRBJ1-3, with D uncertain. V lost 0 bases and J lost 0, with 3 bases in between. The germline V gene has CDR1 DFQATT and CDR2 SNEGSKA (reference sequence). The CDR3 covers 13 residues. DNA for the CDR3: TGCAGTGCTAGAGACAGCTCTGGAAACACCATATATTTT. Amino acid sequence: CSARDSSGNTIYF.